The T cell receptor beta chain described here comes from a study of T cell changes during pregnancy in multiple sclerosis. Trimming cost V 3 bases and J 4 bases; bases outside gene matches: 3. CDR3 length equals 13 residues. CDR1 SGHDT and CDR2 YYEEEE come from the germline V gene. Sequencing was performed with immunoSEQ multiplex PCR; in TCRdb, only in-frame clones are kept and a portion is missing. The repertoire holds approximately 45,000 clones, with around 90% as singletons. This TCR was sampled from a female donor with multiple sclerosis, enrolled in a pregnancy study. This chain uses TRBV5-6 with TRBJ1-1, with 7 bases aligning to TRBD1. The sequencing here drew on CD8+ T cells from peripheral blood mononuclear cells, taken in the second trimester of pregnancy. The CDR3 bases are TGTGCCAGCAGCTCCGCAGGGGGCACTGAAGCTTTCTTT. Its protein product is CASSSAGGTEAFF.